A single sample is the source of the 20 T cell receptor beta chains below, sequenced in a study of identical twins. TCRdb re-derived calls from the 5' RACE reads in MiXCR, one entry per CDR3 protein. The table has some 1,700,000 distinct CDR3 sequences, about 32% seen once; the top ten hold about 0.25%. Input material: cord blood. The origin of the receptors is a newborn girl in good health.

The rearrangement links TRBV15 to TRBJ1-1, with D possibly matching TRBD1 (5 bases). The CDR3 runs to 16 residues. Per germline, CDR1 LNHNV and CDR2 YYDKDF (reference sequence). The germline V and J ends were trimmed by 0 bases and 1 base, with 12 bases remaining between them. The CDR3 DNA reads as TGTGCCACCAGCAGAGATTGGGGGTGGGGGAACACTGAAGCTTTCTTT. Protein sequence: CATSRDWGWGNTEAFF. The variable domain in full, with the rest retrieved from reference TRBV15 and TRBJ1-1, is DAMVIQNPRYQVTQFGKPVTLSCSQTLNHNVMYWYQQKSSQAPKLLFHYYDKDFNNEADTPDNFQSRRPNTSFCFLDIRSPGLGDTAMYLCATSRDWGWGNTEAFFGQGTRLTVV.

This clonotype has at least ten counts. The V gene is TRBV29-1, the J gene TRBJ2-7; no reliable D call. V was cut by 4 bases and J by 2 bases, with 9 bases left in between. The CDR3 runs 12 residues. Germline assignment: CDR1 SQVTM and CDR2 ANQGSEA. CDR3 in DNA: TGCAGCGTTGTGGGGAACACCTACGAGCAGTACTTC. Translated, it gives CSVVGNTYEQYF.

The sample holds a few counts of this clonotype. This chain uses TRBV20-1 with TRBJ2-7; D uncertain. The CDR3 sequence is 13 residues long. The V gene's germline CDR1 is DFQATT and CDR2 SNEGSKA (reference sequence). V was cut by 3 bases and J by 4 bases, with 13 bases left in between. The CDR3 DNA sequence: TGCAGTGCTAGTCGGGTTCTATTGTACGAGCAGTACTTC. The encoded protein is CSASRVLLYEQYF.

The rearrangement links TRBV9 to TRBJ2-3; TRBD2 aligns across 10 bases. The CDR3 covers 15 residues. J gave up 6 bases and V 2 bases, and 6 bases lay outside the gene matches. Germline-derived CDR1 and CDR2 are SGDLS and YYNGEE. The CDR3 region is CASSVRPSGSDTQYF. DNA of the CDR3: TGTGCCAGCAGCGTCCGTCCTAGCGGGAGTGATACGCAGTATTTT. Full variable domain (rest looked up from reference TRBV9 and TRBJ2-3): DSGVTQTPKHLITATGQRVTLRCSPRSGDLSVYWYQQSLDQGLQFLIQYYNGEERAKGNILERFSAQQFPDLHSELNLSSLELGDSALYFCASSVRPSGSDTQYFGPGTRLTVL.

V usage is TRBV21-1 and J usage is TRBJ2-3; the table's D call, TRBD1, has no DNA check behind it. TRBV21-1 is described as a pseudogene. CDR3 length: 16 amino acids. CDR3 in DNA: TGTGCCAGCAGCCCCACATCCCTTCAGGGGACAGATACGCAGTATTTT. This gives the protein CASSPTSLQGTDTQYF.

CDR3 sequence (DNA): TGTGCCAGCAGCCAAGGCCCCTCTAGGGGTAGTGAGCAGTTCTTC. This codes for CASSQGPSRGSEQFF. The J gene is TRBJ2-1, the V gene TRBV3-1, with D perhaps TRBD1 (5 bases). The germline gives CDR1 LGHDT, CDR2 YNNKEL (reference sequence). V was trimmed by 1 base and J by 9 bases, leaving 16 bases between them. CDR3 length: 15 residues.

The V and J genes are TRBV20-1 and TRBJ2-3; 10 bases map to TRBD2. CDR1 and CDR2 (germline): DFQATT, SNEGSKA (reference sequence). The junction had 5 bases not matched to a gene; V was cut back by 6 bases and J by 5 bases. The CDR3 consists of 13 residues. CDR3 loop: CSAELAGRDTQYF. The CDR3 DNA reads as TGCAGTGCCGAACTAGCGGGGAGAGATACGCAGTATTTT.

In its sample, this clonotype was seen a few times. V and J are TRBV20-1 and TRBJ2-5; D uncertain. CDR3 length equals 14 residues. Between the trimmed V and J ends, which lost 0 bases and 3 bases, there was a span of 11 bases. Per the germline V gene, CDR1 is DFQATT and CDR2 is SNEGSKA (reference sequence). CDR3 loop: CSARDQSWKETQYF. The DNA for the CDR3 is TGCAGTGCTAGAGATCAAAGCTGGAAAGAGACCCAGTACTTC.

This clonotype was found a few times. The chain couples TRBV10-3 to TRBJ1-6, with D perhaps TRBD1 (5 bases). Looked up from germline, CDR1 is ENHRY and CDR2 is SYGVKD. The germline V and J ends were trimmed by 7 bases and 1 base, with 14 bases remaining between them. The CDR3 has 16 residues. DNA for the CDR3: TGTGCCATCACCGCCGACAGTCCATCCTATAATTCACCCCTCCACTTT. Translating gives CAITADSPSYNSPLHF.

This clonotype was seen more than once but under ten times. The chain employs TRBV7-9 and TRBJ1-5, with D possibly TRBD1 on 5 matching bases. CDR3 length: 14 residues. CDR1 is SEHNR and CDR2 is FQNEAQ in the germline V gene (reference sequence). V was cut by 3 bases and J by 3 bases, with 9 bases left in between. The chain's CDR3 is CASSFGADNQPQHF. CDR3 bases: TGTGCCAGCAGCTTTGGGGCAGACAATCAGCCCCAGCATTTT.

The rearrangement links TRBV7-6 to TRBJ1-2; 9 bases map to TRBD1. The V segment lost 4 bases and the J segment 0 bases; nucleotides outside the gene matches: 15. The germline V gene encodes CDR1 SGHVS and CDR2 FNYEAQ. CDR3 length equals 19 residues. The CDR3 reads CASSSYPGTGKEANYGYTF. The CDR3 DNA is TGTGCCAGCAGCTCCTACCCCGGGACAGGGAAGGAAGCTAACTATGGCTACACCTTC. Using reference TRBV7-6 and TRBJ1-2 for the parts outside the CDR3, the full variable domain is GAGVSQSPRYKVTKRGQDVALRCDPISGHVSLYWYRQALGQGPEFLTYFNYEAQQDKSGLPNDRFSAERPEGSISTLTIQRTEQRDSAMYRCASSSYPGTGKEANYGYTFGSGTRLTVV.

This clonotype was seen just once. V usage is TRBV27 and J usage is TRBJ2-7; 7 bases are a match to TRBD1. The end of the DNA aligns better with TRBJ2-4, so the J call may be wrong. Germline V gene data show CDR1 as MNHEY and CDR2 as SMNVEV (reference sequence). The CDR3 is 14 amino acids. The CDR3: CASSPWDRGSIQYF. In nucleotides, the CDR3 is TGTGCCAGCAGTCCCTGGGACAGAGGAAGCATTCAGTACTTC.

The J gene is TRBJ2-3, the V gene TRBV12-3 or TRBV12-4; D gene ambiguous. The CDR3 spans 12 residues. V was shortened by 3 bases and J by 15 bases, with 16 bases between the two germline ends. DNA of the CDR3: TGTGCCAGCAGTTTTGTCGCAGATACGGAATATTTT. Encoded protein: CASSFVADTEYF.

The chain carries TRBV28 and TRBJ2-3, with 7 bases fitting TRBD2. The germline CDR1 and CDR2 sequences are MDHEN and SYDVKM. This CDR3 has 15 residues. V shed 3 bases and J 3 bases; nucleotides not matched to a gene: 6. The CDR3 spells CASSFRRRETDTQYF. CDR3 in DNA: TGTGCCAGCAGTTTTAGGAGGCGGGAGACAGATACGCAGTATTTT.

This sequence joins TRBV24-1 and TRBJ1-2; 9 bases are a match to TRBD1. There are 18 residues in the CDR3. V shed 4 bases, J shed 2 bases, and the junction held 13 bases outside the gene matches. Germline V CDR1 and CDR2: KGHDR, SFDVKD. The CDR3 bases are TGTGCCACCAGTGAGTCGGGCAACAACAGGGGGCCAAACTATGGCTACACCTTC. Translated: CATSESGNNRGPNYGYTF.

This rearrangement joins TRBV18 to TRBJ2-1; possible D gene TRBD1, 6 bases. The germline V and J ends were trimmed by 2 bases and 4 bases, with 9 bases remaining between them. Looked up from germline, CDR1 is KGHSH and CDR2 is LQKENI. This CDR3 has 14 amino acids. The CDR3 nucleotides are TGTGCCAGCTCACCAAAGGGACAATACAATGAGCAGTTCTTC. This gives the protein CASSPKGQYNEQFF.

This clonotype has just one count. This chain links TRBV5-1 with TRBJ2-1; 8 bases are a match to TRBD2. The closer fit of TRBJ2-7 to the DNA end suggests the J call may be wrong. This CDR3 region has 19 residues. Germline loops: CDR1 SGHRS, CDR2 YFSETQ. In DNA form, the CDR3 reads TGCGCCAGCAGCTTAAGTAGGATAGCGGGGCGTCCCTTCTACAATGAGCAGTACTTC. This encodes CASSLSRIAGRPFYNEQYF.

V and J are TRBV7-9 and TRBJ1-1; D not certain. CDR3 length equals 11 residues. Germline V gives CDR1 SEHNR, CDR2 FQNEAQ (reference sequence). V was clipped by 5 bases and J by 5 bases, with 6 bases between them. The chain's CDR3 is CASSTLTEAFF. The CDR3 bases are TGTGCCAGCAGCACATTGACTGAAGCTTTCTTT.

Ten or more counts support this clonotype. The chain links TRBV12-3 or TRBV12-4 to TRBJ2-7; 7 nucleotides match TRBD1. With V trimmed by 4 bases and J by 3 bases, 6 bases remained unmatched. CDR3 size: 14 residues. CDR3 residues: CASSWGTVLYEQYF. DNA of the CDR3: TGTGCCAGCAGTTGGGGGACAGTCCTCTACGAGCAGTACTTC.

The chain joins TRBV10-3 to TRBJ1-4; TRBD1 aligns across 7 bases. V dropped 0 bases and J dropped 3; count of bases not matched to a gene: 4. Per the germline V gene, CDR1 is ENHRY and CDR2 is SYGVKD. This CDR3 spans 16 amino acids. CDR3 bases: TGTGCCATCAGTGAGTCGGAGGGGGCTGCTAATGAAAAACTGTTTTTT. Encoded protein: CAISESEGAANEKLFF.